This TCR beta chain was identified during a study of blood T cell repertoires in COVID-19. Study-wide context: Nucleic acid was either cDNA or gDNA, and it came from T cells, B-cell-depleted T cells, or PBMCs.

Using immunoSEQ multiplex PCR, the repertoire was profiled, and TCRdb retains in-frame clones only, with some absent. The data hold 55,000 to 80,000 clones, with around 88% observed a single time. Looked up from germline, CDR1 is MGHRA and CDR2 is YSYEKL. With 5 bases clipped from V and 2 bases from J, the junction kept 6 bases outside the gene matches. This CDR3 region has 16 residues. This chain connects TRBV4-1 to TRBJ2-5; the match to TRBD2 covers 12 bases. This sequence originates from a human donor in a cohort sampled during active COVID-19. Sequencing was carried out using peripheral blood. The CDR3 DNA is TGCGCCAGCAGCACCCGACTAGCGGGGGCACAAGAGACCCAGTACTTC. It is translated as CASSTRLAGAQETQYF.